This T cell receptor (beta chain) was sequenced for a study of T cell repertoires in cytomegalovirus infection. Across the study: CMV infection plus the matching HLA type was flagged by public TCR beta signatures. Whole-study results and caveats: Across the ex vivo response, the dominant clonotypes were HLA-C-restricted CMV-specific TCR beta clonotypes. The study identified carriers of CMV plus the relevant HLA from cumulative public TCR beta family frequency.

TCRdb processed the reads anew with MiXCR; each CDR3 protein has one entry. The data contain 200,000 to 250,000 distinct CDR3 sequences, under 25% of them singletons. This CDR3 is 11 amino acids long. Trimming removed 7 bases at V and 7 bases at J, with 10 bases between. The germline gives CDR1 SNHLY, CDR2 FYNNEI. With regard to this clonotype: Its cognate antigen is unknown.

Material: CD8+ T cells from PBMCs. The sequence was collected from a human donor in good health (CMV status not recorded). Some clones in this sample may be carry-over from other donors' samples. The chain is built from TRBV2 and TRBJ1-1; D uncertain. As DNA, the CDR3 is TGTGCCAGCAATTTTGGGGTTGAAGCTTTCTTT. Protein: CASNFGVEAFF. Filled out from reference TRBV2 and TRBJ1-1, the complete variable domain reads EPEVTQTPSHQVTQMGQEVILRCVPISNHLYFYWYRQILGQKVEFLVSFYNNEISEKSEIFDDQFSVERPDGSNFTLKIRSTKLEDSAMYFCASNFGVEAFFGQGTRLTVV.